One and the same sample provided the 24 T cell receptor beta chains below, sequenced in a study of beta chain features in type 1 diabetes. Isolated RNA was reverse transcribed in full, so expressed TCRB transcripts were sequenced. Assay: immunoSEQ multiplex PCR; the TCRdb copy retains only in-frame clones and omits some. This sample has 400,000 or so clones, with around a tenth found just once. These TCRs are of unknown antigen specificity. Overall study results and limits: TCRB CDR3s from Type 1 diabetes patients were moderately but significantly shorter in all four CD4+ subsets.

Sample: central memory CD4+ T cells from blood. These receptors were taken from a man aged 25-45 years with type 1 diabetes.

This clone occurred a few times. The chain employs TRBV6-5 and TRBJ2-3; the D gene is possibly TRBD1 (6 bases). CDR3 size: 13 residues. The V gene lost 0 bases and the J gene lost 8 bases, with 9 bases spanning the gap. Germline CDR1 and CDR2: MNHEY and SVGAGI. The DNA of the CDR3 is TGTGCCAGCAGTTACTCCTCACAGGGTACGCAGTATTTT. It translates to CASSYSSQGTQYF.

This clone came up a few times. The chain is built from TRBV28 and TRBJ2-7; D is unclear. The CDR3 has 12 residues. Germline V CDR1 and CDR2: MDHEN, SYDVKM. Trimming shortened V by 8 bases and J by 2 bases, and 10 bases separated the two germline ends. The CDR3 here is CASQPRAYEQYF. The DNA of the CDR3 is TGTGCCAGCCAGCCCCGGGCCTACGAGCAGTACTTC.

This clone was seen only a few times. This chain uses TRBV2 with TRBJ1-5, with 9 bases fitting TRBD1. Germline lookup yields CDR1 SNHLY and CDR2 FYNNEI. The CDR3 is made up of 14 amino acids. Unmatched junction bases numbered 5, after V lost 4 bases and J lost 7 bases. CDR3 loop: CASSAQGARQPQHF. CDR3 coding DNA: TGTGCCAGCAGTGCACAGGGGGCGAGGCAGCCCCAGCATTTT.

The J gene is TRBJ1-1, the V gene TRBV5-4; the D gene is possibly TRBD1 (6 bases). The CDR3 has 16 residues. Looked up from germline, CDR1 is SGHNT and CDR2 is YYREEE (reference sequence). V shed 3 bases and J shed 3 bases, with 18 bases lying between them. CDR3 amino acids: CASSSPKTGLHTEAFF. In DNA form, the CDR3 reads TGTGCCAGCAGCTCCCCCAAAACAGGGTTACACACTGAAGCTTTCTTT.

This clone was detected only a few times. The J gene is TRBJ2-4, the V gene TRBV7-9, with 8 nucleotides matching TRBD1. Trimming at V came to 2 bases and at J to 10 bases, leaving 4 bases not matched to a gene. The CDR3 has 13 amino acids. The germline gives CDR1 SEHNR, CDR2 FQNEAQ (reference sequence). The chain's CDR3 is CASSLKDREIQYF. The CDR3 DNA reads as TGTGCCAGCAGCTTAAAGGACAGGGAGATTCAGTACTTC. The full variable domain, its missing parts supplied by reference TRBV7-9 and TRBJ2-4, is DTGVSQNPRHKITKRGQNVTFRCDPISEHNRLYWYRQTLGQGPEFLTYFQNEAQLEKSRLLSDRFSAERPKGSFSTLEIQRTEQGDSAMYLCASSLKDREIQYFGAGTRLSVL.

V is TRBV7-3 and J is TRBJ2-7, with D uncertain. Germline-derived CDR1 and CDR2 are SGHTA and FQGTGA. CDR3 length: 14 residues. V was clipped by 2 bases and J by 1 base, with 9 bases between them. This CDR3 is CASSLAEQSYEQYF. The CDR3 coding sequence is TGTGCCAGCAGCTTAGCAGAACAGTCCTACGAGCAGTACTTC. Based on the CDR3 plus reference TRBV7-3 and TRBJ2-7, the full variable domain is GAGVSQTPSNKVTEKGKYVELRCDPISGHTALYWYRQSLGQGPEFLIYFQGTGAADDSGLPNDRFFAVRPEGSVSTLKIQRTERGDSAVYLCASSLAEQSYEQYFGPGTRLTVT.

The DNA of the CDR3 is TGTGCCAGCACCTCGTCGGGACAGGGGAAAGAGACCCAGTACTTC. This sequence encodes CASTSSGQGKETQYF. The rearrangement uses TRBV28 and TRBJ2-5, with TRBD1 matching over 10 bases. Germline lookup yields CDR1 MDHEN and CDR2 SYDVKM. The CDR3 is 15 amino acids. V gave up 7 bases and J gave up 3 bases; unmatched junction bases: 8. The variable domain in full, completed from reference TRBV28 and TRBJ2-5, reads DVKVTQSSRYLVKRTGEKVFLECVQDMDHENMFWYRQDPGLGLRLIYFSYDVKMKEKGDIPEGYSVSREKKERFSLILESASTNQTSMYLCASTSSGQGKETQYFGPGTRLLVL.

The chain combines TRBV7-9 with TRBJ2-7, with a possible D match to TRBD1 (8 bases). Looked up from germline, CDR1 is SEHNR and CDR2 is FQNEAQ (reference sequence). The CDR3 contains 18 residues. Trimming cost V 5 bases and J 4 bases, with 27 bases left between them. CDR3 DNA sequence: TGTGCCAGCAGCCCCATCGGGAGGTCGGCAGGGGGCAAATACGAGCAGTACTTC. It translates to CASSPIGRSAGGKYEQYF.

This clone has more than one count but fewer than ten. This rearrangement joins TRBV19 to TRBJ1-1; a possible D gene is TRBD1 (6 bases). Germline loops: CDR1 LNHDA, CDR2 SQIVND (reference sequence). Trimming cost V 3 bases and J 4 bases, with 18 bases left between them. The CDR3 is made up of 16 amino acids. In DNA, the CDR3 is TGTGCCAGTAGTATGCCCCTGGGGGCGGCTAGCACTGAAGCTTTCTTT. It yields the protein CASSMPLGAASTEAFF.

This clone was found a few times. CDR3 residues: CASRERTGGFDGYTF. The CDR3 nucleotides are TGTGCCAGCAGAGAAAGGACAGGGGGTTTTGATGGCTACACCTTC. The chain couples TRBV2 to TRBJ1-2; 10 nucleotides line up with TRBD1. The CDR3 is made up of 15 amino acids. The trim removed 6 bases at V and 6 bases at J, leaving 10 bases unmatched. Per the germline V gene, CDR1 is SNHLY and CDR2 is FYNNEI.

This clone was seen a handful of times. The chain is built from TRBV19 and TRBJ1-1; tentative D call: TRBD1 (5 bases). CDR3 length: 16 amino acids. V shed 3 bases and J shed 7 bases, with 21 bases lying between them. Germline loops: CDR1 LNHDA, CDR2 SQIVND (reference sequence). CDR3 DNA: TGTGCCAGTAGTATTAAAGTAAGCGGGGCCCGGAATGAAGCTTTCTTT. This encodes CASSIKVSGARNEAFF.

V and J are TRBV19 and TRBJ1-2; 7 nucleotides agree with TRBD1. The CDR3 consists of 13 residues. CDR1 and CDR2 (germline): LNHDA, SQIVND (reference sequence). Trimming at V came to 8 bases and at J to 7 bases, leaving 10 bases not matched to a gene. The CDR3 DNA reads TGTGCCAGTTTCAACAGGGACAGATCTGGCTACACCTTC. It specifies CASFNRDRSGYTF.

V is TRBV25-1 and J is TRBJ1-6, with 7 bases lining up with TRBD1. From germline, CDR1 is MGHDK and CDR2 SYGVNS. The CDR3 loop spans 16 amino acids. V was pared by 3 bases and J by 10 bases, with 12 bases of the junction left unmatched. In DNA, the CDR3 is TGTGCCAGCAGTGATCGTCGACAGGGTTTTAGCTCACCCCTCCACTTT. It translates to CASSDRRQGFSSPLHF.

This clone has a handful of counts. The chain joins TRBV30 to TRBJ1-2; D is ambiguous. Germline loops: CDR1 GTSNPN, CDR2 SVGIG (reference sequence). Trimming removed 0 bases at V and 7 bases at J, with 6 bases between. The CDR3 sequence is 11 residues long. The chain's CDR3 is CAWSVSAGYTF. The CDR3 nucleotides are TGTGCCTGGAGTGTGTCGGCTGGCTACACCTTC.

This chain links TRBV5-5 with TRBJ2-5, with TRBD2 matching over 14 bases. The length of the CDR3 is 15 residues. From germline, CDR1 is SGHKS and CDR2 YYEKEE (reference sequence). V lost 4 bases and J lost 7; bases outside the gene matches: 6. In nucleotides, the CDR3 is TGTGCCAGCAGCGGGACTAGCGGGAGTGGCGGGACCCAGTACTTC. Protein product: CASSGTSGSGGTQYF.

This clone was seen more than once but under ten times. CDR3 nucleotide sequence: TGTGCCAGCAGTGAAGCCTCGAGGGGGGTCTATGGCTACACCTTC. This encodes CASSEASRGVYGYTF. The rearrangement links TRBV6-1 to TRBJ1-2; weak D call: TRBD1 (6 bases). The CDR3 runs 15 residues. The germline V gene has CDR1 MNHNS and CDR2 SASEGT. Trimming took off 0 bases at V and 4 bases at J, with 12 bases between the two ends.

This clone was observed a few times. The gene calls are TRBV18 and TRBJ2-5; D uncertain. The CDR3 has 15 residues. Trimming stripped 3 bases from V and 4 bases from J, with 15 bases between. In germline, CDR1 is KGHSH, CDR2 LQKENI. CDR3 protein: CASSPYHPARETQYF. CDR3 nucleotide sequence: TGTGCCAGCTCACCCTACCATCCTGCAAGAGAGACCCAGTACTTC. Full variable domain (missing parts from reference TRBV18 and TRBJ2-5): NAGVMQNPRHLVRRRGQEARLRCSPMKGHSHVYWYRQLPEEGLKFMVYLQKENIIDESGMPKERFSAEFPKEGPSILRIQQVVRGDSAAYFCASSPYHPARETQYFGPGTRLLVL.

There are a few counts of this clone. The chain employs TRBV19 and TRBJ1-1; D is possibly TRBD1 (5 bases). V lost 1 base and J 4 bases, leaving 16 bases between the germline ends. CDR1 LNHDA and CDR2 SQIVND come from the germline V gene (reference sequence). The CDR3 is 16 amino acids. Here the CDR3 reads CASSIGVGRASTEAFF. CDR3 nucleotide sequence: TGTGCCAGTAGTATAGGCGTGGGACGAGCCAGCACTGAAGCTTTCTTT.

This sequence joins TRBV9 and TRBJ1-2; maybe TRBD1 (5 bases). Germline-derived CDR1 and CDR2 are SGDLS and YYNGEE. The CDR3 has 16 residues. Trimming took 0 bases from V and 7 from J, leaving 19 bases between them. The CDR3 sequence: CASSVDLVGDLGGYTF. The CDR3 DNA is TGTGCCAGCAGCGTAGACCTGGTCGGGGACTTAGGTGGCTACACCTTC.

The chain carries TRBV5-1 and TRBJ2-1, with no clear D. The germline V gene encodes CDR1 SGHRS and CDR2 YFSETQ. The CDR3 runs to 15 residues. With 1 base removed from V and 7 bases from J, the gap between germline ends came to 15 bases. The DNA for the CDR3 is TGCGCCAGCAGCTTGCTCGTCGTCAGAGGAAATGAGCAGTTCTTC. Translated, it gives CASSLLVVRGNEQFF.

The V gene is TRBV18, the J gene TRBJ2-7; TRBD2 agrees at 8 bases. With V trimmed by 0 bases and J by 3 bases, 1 base remained unmatched. Germline V CDR1 and CDR2: KGHSH, LQKENI. The CDR3 contains 14 residues. The CDR3 DNA is TGTGCCAGCTCACCACCGGGACTAGACTACGAGCAGTACTTC. This codes for CASSPPGLDYEQYF.

This clone has just a few counts. V is TRBV7-3 and J is TRBJ2-7, with 12 bases aligning to TRBD2. CDR1 is SGHTA and CDR2 is FQGTGA in the germline V gene. The CDR3 has 13 amino acids. J lost 9 bases, V lost 5 bases, and 5 bases had no gene match. The CDR3 is CASSPQTSGRQYF. The CDR3 DNA follows: TGTGCCAGCAGCCCTCAGACTAGCGGGAGGCAGTACTTC.

The table lists this clone with many counts. The J gene is TRBJ2-1, the V gene TRBV2; TRBD1 aligns across 11 bases. The V gene's germline CDR1 is SNHLY and CDR2 FYNNEI. V dropped 6 bases and J dropped 6; count of bases not matched to a gene: 7. The CDR3 runs to 15 residues. CDR3 bases: TGTGCCAGCAGCGACCTAGGGACAGGGGGCAATGAGCAGTTCTTC. Amino acid sequence: CASSDLGTGGNEQFF.

The rearrangement links TRBV10-3 to TRBJ1-1; D call uncertain. The V gene's germline CDR1 is ENHRY and CDR2 SYGVKD. Trimming cost V 6 bases and J 2 bases, with 19 bases left between them. The CDR3 is made up of 16 amino acids. CDR3 loop: CAISSGRAGPNTEAFF. The CDR3 coding sequence is TGTGCCATCAGCTCGGGAAGGGCAGGACCTAACACTGAAGCTTTCTTT.